The 6 T cell receptor beta chains below were found in one sample sequenced in a study of CD8+ T cells in alopecia areata. Sequencing relied on a cDNA template that was reverse transcribed from extracted RNA. Assay: immunoSEQ multiplex PCR; the TCRdb copy retains only in-frame clones and omits some. The counts give some 110,000 clones, none of them seen only once; roughly 21% is held by the top ten. The specimen sequenced was lesional skin. These receptors all stem from a C3H/HeJ mouse with alopecia areata. The MHC haplotype of the strain is H2-k.

Comments on this clone: The TCRdb protein and the DNA translation do not line up at residue 12; the protein shown here was made by translating the DNA. Genes here carry mouse names. The read is 3 residues too short to cover the CDR3 end, so that end is filled in from the germline J gene. The V and J genes are TRBV1 and TRBJ1-6; D is possibly TRBD1 (5 bases). TRBJ1-6 is identified as an open reading frame with a role that is uncertain. There are 15 residues in the CDR3. V lost 0 bases to trimming and J lost 7 bases, with 10 bases between them. Per germline, CDR1 NSQYPW and CDR2 LRSPGD (reference sequence). Partial CDR3 DNA: TGCACCTGCAGTGCAGAAGGAGGGGTCAATTCGCCC. This sequence encodes CTCSAEGGVNSP. The full-length CDR3 reads as CTCSAEGGVNSPLYF.

This clone has only a few counts. Genes and germline come from the mouse. Read data end 4 residues before the CDR3 end; the end is taken from the germline J gene. The gene calls are TRBV13-3 and TRBJ2-5, with D tentatively TRBD1 (7 bases). The CDR3 is made up of 15 amino acids. Germline CDR1 is NNHDY and CDR2 is SYVADS. The CDR3 bases that were read are TGTGCCAGCAGTGATGAGGGGGCGCCCCGAGAC. Its translation is CASSDEGAPRD. The full-length CDR3 reads as CASSDEGAPRDTQYF.

With regard to this clone: Mouse gene names and germline throughout. The read terminates 4 residues before the CDR3 end, so the remaining end is supplied by the germline J gene. This chain connects TRBV19 to TRBJ2-4, with a tentative D call TRBD1 (6 bases). The CDR3 is made up of 13 amino acids. Germline CDR1 is FNHDT and CDR2 is SITEND (reference sequence). CDR3 loop: CASSPQGWNTLYF. CDR3 bases read: TGTGCCAGCAGTCCACAGGGTTGGAAC.

This clone was detected only a few times. Gene and germline names: mouse. From the germline J gene comes the end of the CDR3, since the read stops 4 residues before it. V gene TRBV13-3 combines with J gene TRBJ1-4; TRBD1 matches 10 bases. The CDR3 runs to 18 residues. Trimming took 0 bases from V and 0 from J; bases not matched to a gene: 5. Per the germline V gene, CDR1 is NNHDY and CDR2 is SYVADS. CDR3 residues: CASSDARDRGISNERLFF. The sequenced part of the CDR3 DNA is TGTGCCAGCAGTGATGCCAGGGACAGGGGAATTTCCAACGAA. Combining the CDR3 with reference TRBV13-3 and TRBJ1-4 gives the whole variable domain EAAVTQSPRSKVAVTGGKVTLSCHQTNNHDYMYWYRQDTGHGLRLIHYSYVADSTEKGDIPDGYKASRPSQENFSLILELASLSQTAVYFCASSDARDRGISNERLFFGHGTKLSVL.

This clone was seen more than once but under ten times. Gene names are the mouse ones. Coverage ceases 4 residues before the CDR3 finishes, and the germline J gene fills in the end. The rearrangement uses TRBV1 and TRBJ2-5, with TRBD1 matching over 12 bases. Germline V gene sequence: CDR1 NSQYPW, CDR2 LRSPGD (reference sequence). The CDR3 has 15 residues. CDR3 loop: CTCSGDRGRGDTQYF. Partial CDR3 DNA: TGCACCTGCAGTGGGGACAGGGGGCGGGGAGAC.

Only a few counts were recorded for this clone. Gene names and germline match the mouse. The observed sequence ends 4 residues before the CDR3 terminus, with the missing tail filled in from the germline J gene. The chain links TRBV1 to TRBJ1-4, with TRBD1 matching 7 bases. CDR3 length: 16 residues. In germline, CDR1 is NSQYPW, CDR2 LRSPGD (reference sequence). The V segment lost 1 base and the J segment 0 bases; nucleotides outside the gene matches: 2. The CDR3 spells CTCSAVRGISNERLFF. The CDR3 bases that were read are TGCACCTGCAGTGCAGTCAGGGGGATTTCCAACGAA.